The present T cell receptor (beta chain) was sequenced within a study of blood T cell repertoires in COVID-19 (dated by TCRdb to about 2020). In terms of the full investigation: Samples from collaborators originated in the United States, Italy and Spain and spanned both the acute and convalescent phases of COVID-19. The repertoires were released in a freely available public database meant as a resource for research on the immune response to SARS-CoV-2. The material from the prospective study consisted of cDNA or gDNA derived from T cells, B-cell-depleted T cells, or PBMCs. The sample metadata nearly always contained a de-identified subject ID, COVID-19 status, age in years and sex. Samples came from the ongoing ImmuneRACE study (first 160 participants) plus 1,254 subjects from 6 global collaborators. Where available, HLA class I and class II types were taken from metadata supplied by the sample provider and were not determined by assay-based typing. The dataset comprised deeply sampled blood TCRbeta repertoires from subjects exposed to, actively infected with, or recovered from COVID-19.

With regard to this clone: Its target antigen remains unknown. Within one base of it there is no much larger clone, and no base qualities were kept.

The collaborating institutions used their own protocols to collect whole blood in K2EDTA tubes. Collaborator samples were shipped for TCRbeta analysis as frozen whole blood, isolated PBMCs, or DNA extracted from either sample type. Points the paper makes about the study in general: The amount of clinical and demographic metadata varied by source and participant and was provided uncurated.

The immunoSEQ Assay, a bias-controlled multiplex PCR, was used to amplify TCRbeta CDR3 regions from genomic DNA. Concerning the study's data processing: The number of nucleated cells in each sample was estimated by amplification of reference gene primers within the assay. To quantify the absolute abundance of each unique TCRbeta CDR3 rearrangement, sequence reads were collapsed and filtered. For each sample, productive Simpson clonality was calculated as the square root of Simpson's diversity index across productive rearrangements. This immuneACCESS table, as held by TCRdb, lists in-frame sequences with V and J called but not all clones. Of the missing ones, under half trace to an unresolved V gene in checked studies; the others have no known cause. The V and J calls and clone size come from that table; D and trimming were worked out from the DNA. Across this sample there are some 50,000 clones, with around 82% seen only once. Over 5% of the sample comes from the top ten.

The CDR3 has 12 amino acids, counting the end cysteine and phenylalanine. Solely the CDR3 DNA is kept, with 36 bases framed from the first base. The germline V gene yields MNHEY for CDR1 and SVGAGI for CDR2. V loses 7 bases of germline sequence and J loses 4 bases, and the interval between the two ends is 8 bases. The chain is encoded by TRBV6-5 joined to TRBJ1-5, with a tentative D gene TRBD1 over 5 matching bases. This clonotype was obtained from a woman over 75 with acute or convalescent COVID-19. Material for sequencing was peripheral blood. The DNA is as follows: TGTGCCAGCATAGGGGAAAATCAGCCCCAGCATTTT. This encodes CASIGENQPQHF.